The T cell receptor (delta chain) described here comes from a study of DNA immune sequencing with unique molecular identifiers (dated by TCRdb to about 2020). Broadly, across the study: gammadelta T cells were enriched from buffy coats using immunomagnetic cell separation, and their genomic DNA was sequenced. Fluorescence-activated cell sorting was used to enrich gammadelta T cells from the PBMC of some eleven healthy individuals. In the comparison of enriched versus non-enriched samples, around 95 ng of enriched gammadelta T-cell DNA and around 0.98 ug of non-enriched PBMC DNA were sequenced. The study developed and validated an ultrasensitive DNA-based TRD repertoire sequencing method using PCR-introduced unique molecular identifiers. The method was validated on synthetic reference molecules and on blood samples from healthy individuals. Donors were healthy individuals, with nine to eleven donors profiled from sorted peripheral blood gammadelta T cells.

From its cysteine to its phenylalanine, the CDR3 spans 18 amino acids. CDR3 DNA only is kept here, 54 bases in frame from base 1. V is reduced by 0 bases and J by 0 bases, leaving a spacing of 17 bases between them. CDR1 and CDR2 are read off the germline V gene as TSWWSYY and QGS. General conclusions and limits of the study: Variation in TRD repertoire diversity was observed between healthy donors, with several donors found to be highly oligoclonal, in that the top 5 clonotypes exceeded half of productive molecules. The primer-based approach cannot detect novel TRD sequences that are not targeted by the primers. Among clonotypes in healthy donors, TRDV2 paired with TRDJ1 was identified as the most common TRD rearrangement.

Library preparation used multiplex PCR. A 32-plex assay amplified the genomic DNA, with primers for all 8 TRDV and 4 TRDJ genes spanning the CDR3. A 12-nucleotide UMI was introduced during around 3 barcoding PCR cycles, after which a second PCR was performed with Illumina adapter primers. AMPure XP beads were used for library purification, and library quality was checked on a Fragment Analyzer with the HS NGS Fragment kit. An Illumina MiniSeq mid-output kit with roughly 20% PhiX and 150 cycles of paired-end reads was used for sequencing. The original methods were these. Reads were processed with MIGEC version 1.2.9 to group reads by UMI and build error-corrected consensus sequences. Post-processing used modified VDJtools version 1.2.1 scripts and the tcR R package. TCRdb reran clone calling on the public reads with CATT; rows sharing one DNA sequence were then combined. In this record, the V and J calls reflect TCRdb's handling and not the investigators' own analysis. For this sample there are about 4,500 delta-chain clones; around an eighth appear just once. 40% to 65% of the sample is taken by the ten largest.

Concerning this clone: No antigen is known for it. No clone much larger than this one lies a single base away; base qualities are absent.

Sequenced input: gamma-delta T cells enriched from blood buffy coat, or unenriched PBMCs (not recorded which). The chain is assembled from TRDV1 and TRDJ1; the D gene lacks a confident call. Here the J gene came from matching the DNA to germline, since TCRdb omits it. This clonotype originated in a human donor in good health. The CDR3 corresponds to CALGELSPGRTYTDKLIF. The DNA reads TGTGCTCTTGGGGAACTATCTCCCGGGCGGACGTACACCGATAAACTCATCTTT.